This T cell receptor (beta chain) was found in a study of Graves' ophthalmopathy and Graves' hyperthyroidism. The study, taken as a whole, reports: Ophthalmopathy progression was predicted with approximately 64% sensitivity and roughly 72% specificity. Appearing in blood as well were most expanded thyroid clonotypes above 0.001 frequency.

This clonotype has at least ten counts. Its matching antigen is unknown. RNA transcripts were the source from which TCR beta CDR3 regions were amplified. The first-round RT-PCR employed HTBI primers together with the Qiagen OneStep RT-PCR kit. A multiplex PCR was then performed as the second round. Via MiXCR, TCRdb re-called the multiplex PCR reads, giving one row per CDR3 protein. The data hold around 1,000,000 distinct CDR3 sequences, with roughly two fifths observed a single time. Losses at the gene ends were 4 bases for V and 4 bases for J; bases not matched to a gene: 20. Germline V gives CDR1 MGHDK, CDR2 SYGVNS. The CDR3 totals 19 residues. Aged 18 to 65, hyperthyroidism patients had new diagnoses of under 2 months' duration.

V usage is TRBV25-1 and J usage is TRBJ1-1; 8 bases map to TRBD1. The sequencing sample was made of peripheral blood or thyroid tissue (not recorded which). This clonotype was sampled from an adult man with Graves' hyperthyroidism. CDR3 DNA: TGTGCCAGCAGTGGACCAAAGCCCGGGACAGGCCTCAGGGGCACTGAAGCTTTCTTT. It codes for CASSGPKPGTGLRGTEAFF.